This T cell receptor beta chain was recorded in a study of cytomegalovirus exposure and HLA in healthy donors. 13 Jbeta primers and 60 Vbeta primers were used for the PCR. TCRdb's copy holds only in-frame clones and misses some; the assay was immunoSEQ multiplex PCR. The sample comprises under 200,000 clones, around three quarters of which are singletons, and less than 2% rests with the top ten. Sequencing was done on a sample of PBMCs. The source of this sequence is a young woman in good health and CMV-seronegative.

The CDR3 coding sequence is TGCAGCGTTCTGGGACAGGCTCTCTACGAGCAGTACTTC. As protein: CSVLGQALYEQYF. The chain uses TRBV29-1 and TRBJ2-7, with 8 nucleotides matching TRBD1. The CDR3 runs to 13 residues. Germline V gives CDR1 SQVTM, CDR2 ANQGSEA. V was clipped by 5 bases and J by 3 bases; unmatched bases: 6.